This T cell receptor beta chain was captured in a study of cytomegalovirus exposure and HLA in healthy donors. The PCR used 60 Vbeta and 13 Jbeta primers. TCRdb keeps only in-frame clones here, not all; method: immunoSEQ multiplex PCR. Of around 140,000 clones listed, approximately 77% are singletons. The V end lost 4 bases, the J end lost 2 bases, and 16 bases lay between the germline ends. The CDR3 length is 17 residues. Germline loops: CDR1 SGDLS, CDR2 YYNGEE. Sequencing input: PBMCs. This clonotype was obtained from a woman in her thirties or forties in good health and CMV-seronegative. The chain combines TRBV9 with TRBJ2-6, with D possibly matching TRBD2 (6 bases). CDR3 in amino acids: CASSPGLRATGANVLTF. In DNA form, the CDR3 reads TGTGCCAGCAGCCCGGGACTCAGGGCAACTGGGGCCAACGTCCTGACTTTC.